Listed below are T cell receptor beta chains from one sample, sequenced in a study of blood T cell repertoires in COVID-19. TCRdb's table, derived via immunoSEQ multiplex PCR, lists solely in-frame clones and lacks some. The sample comprises about 310,000 clones, approximately 90% of which are singletons, and approximately 9.8% rests with the top ten. Sequenced: PBMCs or T cells enriched from blood (not recorded which). These receptors came from a woman in her forties who had recovered from COVID-19. The CDR3 runs from the conserved cysteine through the conserved F or W. Each record gives: D gene, clone size, V gene, J gene, CDR3 protein, CDR3 DNA. D genes are given only for firm matches. Clone size is shown for a subset of rows, as once, few, many or a class of expanded clone.

.	.	TRBV27	TRBJ1-2	CASSPGVNYGYTF	TGTGCCAGCAGCCCGGGAGTTAACTATGGCTACACCTTC
.	.	TRBV5-6	TRBJ2-5	CASSLFSRGEETQYF	TGTGCCAGCAGCTTGTTTAGCAGGGGGGAAGAGACCCAGTACTTC
.	.	TRBV27	TRBJ1-2	CASSFSAGAAFYGYTF	TGTGCCAGCAGTTTTTCCGCAGGGGCGGCCTTCTATGGCTACACCTTC
TRBD1	.	TRBV6-2/TRBV6-3	TRBJ2-1	CASSLGGLEQFF	TGTGCCAGCAGTTTAGGGGGCCTTGAGCAGTTCTTC
TRBD2	.	TRBV2	TRBJ2-2	CASSGGTSGVGTGELFF	TGTGCCAGCAGTGGGGGGACTAGCGGAGTAGGGACCGGGGAGCTGTTTTTT
.	.	TRBV7-2	TRBJ2-7	CASSPRLYEQYF	TGTGCCAGCAGCCCTAGGCTGTACGAGCAGTACTTC
.	.	TRBV11-3	TRBJ2-7	CASILWSGSSYEQYF	TGTGCCAGCATCCTCTGGTCGGGGAGCTCCTACGAGCAGTACTTC
.	few	TRBV29-1	TRBJ2-2	CSVLSGDAGTGELFF	TGCAGCGTATTATCAGGCGACGCGGGCACCGGGGAGCTGTTTTTT
TRBD2	.	TRBV4-1	TRBJ2-1	CASSQLVGLADNEQFF	TGCGCCAGCAGCCAATTAGTGGGACTAGCGGACAATGAGCAGTTCTTC
TRBD2	.	TRBV10-1	TRBJ2-1	CASSELPTSGGTYNEQFF	TGCGCCAGCAGTGAGCTACCAACTAGCGGGGGGACGTACAATGAGCAGTTCTTC